This T cell receptor beta chain stems from a study of PD-L1 blockade in urothelial cancer. Profiling relied on immunoSEQ multiplex PCR, and the TCRdb table lists in-frame clones only, not all of them. The profile shows about 36,000 clones, approximately 88% of them singletons. Described time point: peripheral blood 6 weeks after treatment start. The number of samples from each patient was between 1 and 8, taken pretreatment and on-treatment. The V gene end was trimmed by 4 bases and the J gene end by 2 bases; junction bases not matched to a gene: 8. Germline CDR1 SGHTA, CDR2 FQGTGA. CDR3 length: 16 amino acids.

The chain joins TRBV7-3 to TRBJ2-3, with 8 positions matching TRBD2. The starting material was PBMCs, obtained around atezolizumab (anti-PD-L1) treatment. The source of this sequence is a man aged 35 to 55 with urothelial cancer. The CDR3, as DNA: TGTGCCAGCAGCTATAGGCCGCGGGAGGTCACAGATACGCAGTATTTT. Protein product: CASSYRPREVTDTQYF.